One T cell receptor (beta chain) is described in this entry. V was cut by 0 bases and J by 10 bases, with 5 bases left in between. The CDR3 contains 12 residues. Germline loops: CDR1 SGDLS, CDR2 YYNGEE. It was with 60 Vbeta and 13 Jbeta primers that the PCR ran. Clones were read by immunoSEQ multiplex PCR, and TCRdb kept only the in-frame ones, dropping some. The table has around 140,000 clones, roughly four fifths seen once. The record originates from a study of cytomegalovirus exposure and HLA in healthy donors. Source material: PBMCs. This receptor was obtained from a woman in her sixties in good health and CMV-seronegative. The gene calls are TRBV9 and TRBJ1-6; D is ambiguous. The CDR3 coding sequence is TGTGCCAGCAGCGTAGTCGGGTCACCCCTCCACTTT. Its translation: CASSVVGSPLHF.